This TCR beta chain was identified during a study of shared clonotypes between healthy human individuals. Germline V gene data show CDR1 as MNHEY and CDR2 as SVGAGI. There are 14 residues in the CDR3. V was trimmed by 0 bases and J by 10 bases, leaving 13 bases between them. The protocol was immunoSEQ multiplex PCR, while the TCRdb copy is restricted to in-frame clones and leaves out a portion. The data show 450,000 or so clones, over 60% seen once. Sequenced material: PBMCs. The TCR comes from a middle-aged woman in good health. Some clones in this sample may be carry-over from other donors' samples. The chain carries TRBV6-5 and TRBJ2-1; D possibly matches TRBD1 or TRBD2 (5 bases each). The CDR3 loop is CASSYSMVRDEQFF. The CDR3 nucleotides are TGTGCCAGCAGTTACTCGATGGTCCGGGACGAGCAGTTCTTC.